The next 7 T cell receptor beta chains were all read from a single sample in a study of blood T cell repertoires in COVID-19. Only in-frame clones appear in the TCRdb table, and some are missing; sequencing was by immunoSEQ multiplex PCR. The sample consists of around 50,000 clones, 70% to 90% of them appearing once. The sequencing input was peripheral blood. The receptor source for this set is a human donor in a cohort sampled during active COVID-19.

The J gene is TRBJ1-1, the V gene TRBV27; 11 bases line up with TRBD1. The ends lost 5 bases at V and 3 bases at J; junction bases unmatched: 8. The length of the CDR3 is 16 residues. Germline V lookup: CDR1 MNHEY, CDR2 SMNVEV (reference sequence). The CDR3 sequence is CASSPWTGGAYTEAFF. The CDR3, as DNA: TGTGCCAGCAGTCCCTGGACAGGGGGCGCGTACACTGAAGCTTTCTTT.

The chain recombines TRBV7-2 with TRBJ1-1; D is undetermined. V gave up 1 base and J gave up 5 bases, with 8 bases separating them. The germline gives CDR1 SGHTA, CDR2 FQGNSA. CDR3 length: 13 amino acids. The CDR3 bases are TGTGCCAGCAGCTTAGTTAAGCAAACTGAAGCTTTCTTT. Amino acid sequence: CASSLVKQTEAFF.

This clone was seen only a few times. This chain connects TRBV6-2 or TRBV6-3 to TRBJ1-5; 8 bases fit TRBD1. Germline V lookup: CDR1 MNHEY, CDR2 SVGEGT. V shed 5 bases and J 6 bases; nucleotides not matched to a gene: 12. CDR3 size: 16 residues. The CDR3 spells CASSPLPAGGFQPQHF. The CDR3 coding sequence is TGTGCCAGCAGTCCCCTGCCGGCAGGGGGCTTTCAGCCCCAGCATTTT.

The chain couples TRBV7-2 to TRBJ2-7; D unclear. CDR3 length: 12 amino acids. The V gene lost 2 bases and the J gene lost 6 bases, with 8 bases spanning the gap. Germline V gene data show CDR1 as SGHTA and CDR2 as FQGNSA. CDR3 DNA sequence: TGTGCCAGCAGCTTAATCTACTCCGAGCAGTACTTC. Protein sequence: CASSLIYSEQYF.

This chain connects TRBV30 to TRBJ2-3; D perhaps matches TRBD2 (6 bases). The CDR3 length is 16 residues. Trimming pared 5 bases from V and 0 bases from J, leaving 18 bases between. Germline loops: CDR1 GTSNPN, CDR2 SVGIG (reference sequence). This CDR3 is CAWGGAVTTSTDTQYF. In nucleotides, the CDR3 is TGTGCCTGGGGAGGGGCAGTAACCACTAGCACAGATACGCAGTATTTT.

The chain is built from TRBV5-1 and TRBJ2-1, with 7 nucleotides matching TRBD2. The length of the CDR3 is 15 residues. Per the germline V gene, CDR1 is SGHRS and CDR2 is YFSETQ. V was pared by 4 bases and J by 6 bases, with 10 bases of the junction left unmatched. The CDR3 region is CASSPGTNYPNEQFF. The CDR3, as DNA: TGCGCCAGCAGCCCCGGGACTAACTACCCCAATGAGCAGTTCTTC.

The V gene is TRBV4-2, the J gene TRBJ1-2; D might be TRBD1 (6 bases). Germline CDR1 and CDR2: LGHNA and YNFKEQ. The CDR3 runs to 14 residues. Trimming shortened V by 4 bases and J by 7 bases, and 16 bases separated the two germline ends. CDR3 protein: CASSPEGVIGGYTF. CDR3 DNA sequence: TGTGCCAGCAGCCCTGAGGGGGTTATCGGTGGCTACACCTTC.